This T cell receptor (beta chain) stems from a study of blood T cell repertoires in COVID-19. Per the original data handling: Scientists estimated how many nucleated cells there were by amplifying reference gene primers. Clones were read by immunoSEQ multiplex PCR, and TCRdb kept only the in-frame ones, dropping some. V and J calls plus clone size are reproduced from that table; the DNA served to infer D and trimming. Of 350,000 to 450,000 clones in the sample, 80% to 90% are singletons; the top ten hold 0.9% to 1.2%. CDR3 length: 11 residues. The germline gives CDR1 GTSNPN, CDR2 SVGIG (reference sequence). Deletions cut 2 bases from V and 3 bases from J, with 3 bases between. This clone was detected once.

This chain connects TRBV30 to TRBJ2-3; D unclear. This receptor was taken from a man aged 30 to 39 who had recovered from COVID-19. The sequenced sample consisted of PBMCs or T cells enriched from blood (not recorded which). The CDR3, as DNA: TGTGCCTGGAGTCAAACAGATACGCAGTATTTT. Its protein is CAWSQTDTQYF.